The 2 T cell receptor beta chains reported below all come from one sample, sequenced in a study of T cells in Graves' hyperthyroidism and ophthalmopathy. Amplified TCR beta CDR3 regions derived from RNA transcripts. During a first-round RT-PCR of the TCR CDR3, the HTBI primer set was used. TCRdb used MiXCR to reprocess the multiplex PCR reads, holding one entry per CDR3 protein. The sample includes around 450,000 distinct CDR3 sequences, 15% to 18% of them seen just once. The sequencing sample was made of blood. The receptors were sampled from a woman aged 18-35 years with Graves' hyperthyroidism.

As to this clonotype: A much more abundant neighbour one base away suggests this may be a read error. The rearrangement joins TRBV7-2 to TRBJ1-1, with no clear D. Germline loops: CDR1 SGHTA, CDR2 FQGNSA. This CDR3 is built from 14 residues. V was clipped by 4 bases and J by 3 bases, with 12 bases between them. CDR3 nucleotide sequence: TGTGCCAGCAGCTCGCCGGGATGGGACACTGAAGCTTTCTTT. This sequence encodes CASSSPGWDTEAFF. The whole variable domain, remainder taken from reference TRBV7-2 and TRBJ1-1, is GAGVSQSPSNKVTEKGKDVELRCDPISGHTALYWYRQSLGQGLEFLIYFQGNSAPDKSGLPSDRFSAERTGGSVSTLTIQRTQQEDSAVYLCASSSPGWDTEAFFGQGTRLTVV.

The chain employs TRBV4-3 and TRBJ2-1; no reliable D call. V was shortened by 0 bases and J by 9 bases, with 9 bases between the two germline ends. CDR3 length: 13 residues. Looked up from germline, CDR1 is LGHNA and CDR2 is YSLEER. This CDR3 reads CASSQEEMTEQFF. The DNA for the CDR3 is TGCGCCAGCAGCCAAGAAGAAATGACTGAGCAGTTCTTC.